The next 18 T cell receptor beta chains were all read from a single sample in a study of radiotherapy plus CTLA-4 blockade in lung cancer. Profiling relied on immunoSEQ multiplex PCR, and the TCRdb table lists in-frame clones only, not all of them. The sample has about 49,000 clones, roughly four fifths seen once. Sequenced material: peripheral blood, taken from a patient treated with radiotherapy plus ipilimumab. The receptors come from a human donor with non-small cell lung cancer who had a complete response to radiotherapy plus ipilimumab.

The chain carries TRBV5-6 and TRBJ1-1; D gene unclear. The CDR3 runs to 12 residues. The V end lost 1 base, the J end lost 8 bases, and 9 bases lay between the germline ends. CDR1 SGHDT and CDR2 YYEEEE come from the germline V gene. CDR3 sequence reads: CASSLISGEAFF. Here the CDR3 DNA reads TGTGCCAGCAGCTTGATCTCGGGGGAAGCTTTCTTT.

The chain employs TRBV5-4 and TRBJ1-6; 7 bases are shared with TRBD1. With V trimmed by 1 base and J by 8 bases, 3 bases remained unmatched. There are 14 residues in the CDR3. CDR1 is SGHNT and CDR2 is YYREEE in the germline V gene (reference sequence). Here the CDR3 DNA reads TGTGCCAGCAGCTTGTTTACAGGGGATTCACCCCTCCACTTT. This translates into CASSLFTGDSPLHF.

The J gene is TRBJ1-2, the V gene TRBV30; 8 nucleotides align to TRBD1. The germline V gene encodes CDR1 GTSNPN and CDR2 SVGIG (reference sequence). The CDR3 contains 14 residues. V trimming: 0 bases; J trimming: 2 bases; junction bases outside the gene matches: 2. The CDR3 sequence is CAWSVRTGNYGYTF. The CDR3, as DNA: TGTGCCTGGAGTGTAAGGACAGGGAACTATGGCTACACCTTC.

This clone was found once. V is TRBV27 and J is TRBJ2-1, with TRBD1 as a possible D gene (5 bases). V lost 2 bases and J lost 8, with 10 bases in between. This CDR3 region has 13 residues. Germline V gene data show CDR1 as MNHEY and CDR2 as SMNVEV (reference sequence). The CDR3 DNA reads TGTGCCAGCAGTTTAGACAGATCCTATGAGCAGTTCTTC. Translating gives CASSLDRSYEQFF.

The chain carries TRBV6-1 and TRBJ1-4; D remains unclear. Germline CDR1 MNHNS, CDR2 SASEGT. V lost 6 bases and J lost 7, with 12 bases in between. The CDR3 loop spans 13 amino acids. CDR3 nucleotides: TGTGCCAGCAGACAGTTTCGGGGTGAAAAACTGTTTTTT. This gives the protein CASRQFRGEKLFF.

This clone is deemed medium-sized. The rearrangement joins TRBV10-3 to TRBJ2-7, with 10 bases identical to TRBD1. CDR1 is ENHRY, CDR2 SYGVKD, per germline. With V trimmed by 10 bases and J by 4 bases, 13 bases remained unmatched. This CDR3 comprises 15 residues. In DNA, the CDR3 is TGTGCCACCTCGGGACAGGGGCCTACTCGGTACGAGCAGTACTTC. Its translation: CATSGQGPTRYEQYF.

About this clone itself: Mismatch with germline at one junction end may stem from a read error. The V and J genes are TRBV9 and TRBJ1-3, with D perhaps TRBD1 (5 bases). Germline V lookup: CDR1 SGDLS, CDR2 YYNGEE. The CDR3 runs 19 residues. The CDR3 region has the DNA TGTACCAGCAGCGAGGGGTTAAGATCGTTTCGAAGCTCTGGAAACACCATATATTTT. Amino acids: CTSSEGLRSFRSSGNTIYF.

V gene TRBV7-8 combines with J gene TRBJ2-7; TRBD1 might be the D (6 bases). The germline V and J ends were trimmed by 2 bases and 4 bases, with 9 bases remaining between them. CDR3 length equals 13 residues. The V gene's germline CDR1 is SGHVS and CDR2 FQNEAQ. The CDR3 spells CASSLRDTYEQYF. The CDR3 DNA sequence: TGTGCCAGCAGCTTACGGGACACGTACGAGCAGTACTTC.

This clone occurred once. This sequence joins TRBV27 and TRBJ2-7; TRBD2 is a possible D gene (6 bases). V was cut by 5 bases and J by 3 bases, with 20 bases left in between. The CDR3 runs to 16 residues. CDR1 is MNHEY and CDR2 is SMNVEV in the germline V gene (reference sequence). Here the CDR3 reads CASSPHSSGLSYEQYF. The CDR3 bases are TGTGCCAGCAGTCCCCACTCCTCGGGACTTAGCTACGAGCAGTACTTC.

This clone was counted a few times. This chain joins TRBV28 and TRBJ1-4, with a tentative D call TRBD1 (6 bases). Germline V gene lookup returns CDR1 MDHEN and CDR2 SYDVKM. This CDR3 has 18 amino acids. The ends were cut back, 5 bases at V and 0 bases at J, with 19 bases in the middle. CDR3 nucleotides: TGTGCCAGCAGTGCGACAGGTCCCACCCTAGCAACTAATGAAAAACTGTTTTTT. Translation gives CASSATGPTLATNEKLFF.

The chain is built from TRBV29-1 and TRBJ2-7, with TRBD1 identical over 10 bases. With 6 bases clipped from V and 2 bases from J, the junction kept 4 bases outside the gene matches. This CDR3 is 13 amino acids long. Per the germline V gene, CDR1 is SQVTM and CDR2 is ANQGSEA. CDR3 protein: CSVLGTGAYEQYF. CDR3 bases: TGCAGCGTCCTCGGGACAGGGGCCTACGAGCAGTACTTC.

In nucleotides, the CDR3 is TGTGCCAGCAGTAGACCCCGGATAGCGGGACAGACTGAGCAGTTCTTC. Translating it yields CASSRPRIAGQTEQFF. This chain uses TRBV2 with TRBJ2-1; D possibly corresponds to TRBD2 (8 bases). Germline loops: CDR1 SNHLY, CDR2 FYNNEI. V was pared by 5 bases and J by 9 bases, with 23 bases between. CDR3 size: 16 residues.

The chain joins TRBV2 to TRBJ2-7, with TRBD2 identical over 7 bases. The length of the CDR3 is 14 residues. V gave up 6 bases and J gave up 4 bases; unmatched junction bases: 9. Germline lookup yields CDR1 SNHLY and CDR2 FYNNEI. The CDR3 DNA follows: TGTGCCAGCAGCCCGAGCGGGATTTATTACGAGCAGTACTTC. It is translated as CASSPSGIYYEQYF.

The chain employs TRBV14 and TRBJ2-3; a possible D gene is TRBD2 (7 bases). This CDR3 is built from 15 residues. The V gene lost 1 base and the J gene lost 1 base, with 9 bases spanning the gap. Per germline, CDR1 SGHDN and CDR2 FVKESK. CDR3 region: CASSQARGRTDTQYF. The DNA for the CDR3 is TGTGCCAGCAGCCAAGCGCGGGGGCGCACAGATACGCAGTATTTT.

The genes are TRBV7-2 and TRBJ1-5; unclear D gene. Trimming took off 2 bases at V and 8 bases at J, with 10 bases between the two ends. Germline V lookup: CDR1 SGHTA, CDR2 FQGNSA. CDR3 length: 13 residues. The CDR3 coding sequence is TGTGCCAGCAGCTTATCTATCGTGGAGCCCCAGCATTTT. Protein sequence: CASSLSIVEPQHF.

This clone was picked up a small number of times. V usage is TRBV9 and J usage is TRBJ1-2; no reliable D call. V was trimmed by 0 bases and J by 0 bases, leaving 9 bases between them. Germline CDR1 is SGDLS and CDR2 is YYNGEE. The CDR3 consists of 15 residues. The CDR3, as DNA: TGTGCCAGCAGCGTAGCCCCTACTCCTAACTATGGCTACACCTTC. This sequence encodes CASSVAPTPNYGYTF.

This clone showed up just a few times. The gene calls are TRBV10-3 and TRBJ2-7, with D tentatively TRBD1 (5 bases). The CDR3 covers 15 residues. Trimming took 2 bases from V and 2 from J, leaving 13 bases between them. Per the germline V gene, CDR1 is ENHRY and CDR2 is SYGVKD. This CDR3 is CAISEGHPGTYEQYF. In nucleotides, the CDR3 is TGTGCCATCAGTGAGGGACACCCAGGGACCTACGAGCAGTACTTC.

The chain is built from TRBV9 and TRBJ1-4, with 9 bases matching TRBD1. CDR1 SGDLS and CDR2 YYNGEE come from the germline V gene. This CDR3 has 16 residues. With V trimmed by 0 bases and J by 8 bases, 8 bases remained unmatched. The CDR3 reads CASSVGWTGVDEKLFF. The CDR3 DNA is TGTGCCAGCAGCGTAGGATGGACAGGGGTGGACGAAAAACTGTTTTTT.